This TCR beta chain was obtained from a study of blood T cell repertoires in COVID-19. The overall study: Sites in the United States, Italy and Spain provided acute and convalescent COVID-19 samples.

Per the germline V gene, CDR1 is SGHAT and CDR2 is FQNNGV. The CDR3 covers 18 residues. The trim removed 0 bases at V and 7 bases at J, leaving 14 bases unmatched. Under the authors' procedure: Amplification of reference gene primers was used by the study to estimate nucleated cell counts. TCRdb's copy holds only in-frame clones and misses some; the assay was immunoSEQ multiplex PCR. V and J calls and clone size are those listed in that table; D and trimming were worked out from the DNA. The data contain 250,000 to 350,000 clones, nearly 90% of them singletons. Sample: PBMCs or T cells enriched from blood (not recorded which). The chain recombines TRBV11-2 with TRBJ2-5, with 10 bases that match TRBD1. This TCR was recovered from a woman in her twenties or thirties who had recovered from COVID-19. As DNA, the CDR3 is TGTGCCAGCAGCTTAGATTGGACAGGGGGGATTATCGAGGCGACCCAGTACTTC. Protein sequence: CASSLDWTGGIIEATQYF.